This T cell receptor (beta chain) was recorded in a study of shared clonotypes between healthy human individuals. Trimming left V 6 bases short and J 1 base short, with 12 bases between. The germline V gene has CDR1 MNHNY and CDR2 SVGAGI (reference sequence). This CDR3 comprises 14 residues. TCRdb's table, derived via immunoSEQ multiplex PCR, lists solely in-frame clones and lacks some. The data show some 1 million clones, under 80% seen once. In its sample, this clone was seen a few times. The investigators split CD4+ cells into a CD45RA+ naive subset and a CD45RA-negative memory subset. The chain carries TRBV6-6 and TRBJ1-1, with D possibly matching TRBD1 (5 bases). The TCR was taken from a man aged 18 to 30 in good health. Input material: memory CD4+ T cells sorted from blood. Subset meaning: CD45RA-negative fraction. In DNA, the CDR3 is TGTGCCAGCAGCCAAGGCGGGGGGAACACTGAAGCTTTCTTT. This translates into CASSQGGGNTEAFF.